The 7 T cell receptor beta chains below all came from one sample that was sequenced in a study of CD8 T cells in ankylosing spondylitis. Findings and caveats of the study: Blood from ankylosing spondylitis patients appeared to carry a characteristic roughly eight-variant TCR beta motif.

MiXCR, run by TCRdb on the 5' RACE reads, gives a single entry per CDR3 protein. The table shows 700,000 or so distinct CDR3 sequences, with under 20% occurring only once. Which antigens these TCRs recognize remains unknown. Specimen: blood, either unsorted or a sorted T cell fraction (not recorded which). The receptors here all came from a male donor with ankylosing spondylitis.

The chain has TRBV29-1 and TRBJ2-7; D may be TRBD2 (6 bases). Trimming shortened V by 5 bases and J by 1 base, and 15 bases separated the two germline ends. The CDR3 is 14 residues long. Germline CDR1 and CDR2: SQVTM and ANQGSEA. The CDR3 spells CSVIGLARSYEQYF. DNA of the CDR3: TGCAGCGTTATTGGTCTAGCGAGGTCCTACGAGCAGTACTTC.

In its sample, this clonotype was seen a few times. The chain has TRBV28 and TRBJ2-5; D perhaps matches TRBD1 (5 bases). This CDR3 comprises 12 residues. The V end was cut by 9 bases, the J end by 5 bases, with 13 bases between. The germline V gene has CDR1 MDHEN and CDR2 SYDVKM. CDR3 region: CASKGIVETQYF. CDR3 bases: TGTGCCAGTAAGGGGATTGTGGAGACCCAGTACTTC.

The J gene is TRBJ1-5, the V gene TRBV5-5; D is ambiguous. This CDR3 comprises 14 residues. Germline V gene sequence: CDR1 SGHKS, CDR2 YYEKEE (reference sequence). The V end lost 0 bases, the J end lost 8 bases, and 12 bases lay between the germline ends. The CDR3 loop is CASSLGPEREPQHF. The CDR3 bases are TGTGCCAGCAGCTTGGGGCCCGAGCGGGAGCCCCAGCATTTT.

This clonotype was observed once. Possible read error: a much larger clone is one base away. The chain links TRBV12-3 or TRBV12-4 to TRBJ2-2; D remains unclear. There are 13 residues in the CDR3. V was cut by 4 bases and J by 6 bases, with 9 bases left in between. CDR3 nucleotides: TGTGCCAGCAGTTCCGACTCGGCCGGGGAGCTGTTTTTT. It encodes CASSSDSAGELFF.

J is TRBJ1-4 and V is TRBV5-1; TRBD1 matches at 8 bases. This CDR3 spans 15 amino acids. With V trimmed by 4 bases and J by 5 bases, 7 bases remained unmatched. Germline CDR1 reads SGHRS; CDR2 reads YFSETQ. The CDR3 loop is CASSPGQGKNEKLFF. The DNA of the CDR3 is TGCGCCAGCAGCCCCGGACAGGGCAAGAATGAAAAACTGTTTTTT.

This chain uses TRBV12-3 or TRBV12-4 with TRBJ1-1; a possible D gene is TRBD1 (6 bases). The CDR3 length is 15 residues. V was trimmed by 5 bases and J by 0 bases, leaving 13 bases between them. CDR3 nucleotide sequence: TGTGCCAGCAGTCCGCCGACAGGAGTGAACACTGAAGCTTTCTTT. Translation: CASSPPTGVNTEAFF.

This clonotype was observed a handful of times. The chain couples TRBV12-3 or TRBV12-4 to TRBJ2-3; a possible D gene is TRBD2 (6 bases). There are 16 residues in the CDR3. The germline V and J ends were trimmed by 3 bases and 1 base, with 14 bases remaining between them. This CDR3 reads CASSFGAGKRTDTQYF. The CDR3 nucleotides are TGTGCCAGCAGTTTTGGGGCGGGAAAGCGCACAGATACGCAGTATTTT.